These 11 T cell receptor beta chains originate from one sample sequenced in a study of blood T cell repertoires in COVID-19. Clones were read by immunoSEQ multiplex PCR, and TCRdb kept only the in-frame ones, dropping some. The sample yields 140,000 to 150,000 clones, 80% to 90% seen once. The sequenced sample was peripheral blood. The receptors were gathered from a human donor with acute or convalescent COVID-19. The donor label of this sample is uncertain.

This rearrangement joins TRBV12-3 or TRBV12-4 to TRBJ2-7; D might be TRBD1 (5 bases). CDR3 length: 12 amino acids. Written as DNA, the CDR3 is TGTGCCAGCAGTTTAGGGGCAGGGAAATGGAACGTC. As protein: CASSLGAGKWNV.

In this sample, this clone turned up once. V is TRBV6-5 and J is TRBJ1-1; D not resolved. Trimming stripped 6 bases from V and 1 base from J, with 9 bases between. This CDR3 is built from 13 residues. Germline V gene sequence: CDR1 MNHEY, CDR2 SVGAGI. The CDR3 region is CASSPQKNTEAFF. The CDR3 DNA sequence: TGTGCCAGCAGCCCCCAGAAGAACACTGAAGCTTTCTTT.

The genes are TRBV7-9 and TRBJ2-1; 12 nucleotides align to TRBD1. Trimming removed 5 bases from V and 9 bases from J; junction bases left unmatched: 14. Germline CDR1 is SEHNR and CDR2 is FQNEAQ (reference sequence). This CDR3 region has 17 residues. DNA of the CDR3: TGTGCCAGCAGCCCTCCTGGGACAGGGGGCGATCGTGGTGAGCAGTTCTTC. Translation: CASSPPGTGGDRGEQFF.

The V call is TRBV5-1, the J call TRBJ2-5, with 11 bases matching TRBD2. J was trimmed by 4 bases and V by 1 base; bases with no gene match: 3. This CDR3 is 15 amino acids long. Germline loops: CDR1 SGHRS, CDR2 YFSETQ. CDR3: CASSLSSGGAETQYF. The CDR3 DNA sequence: TGCGCCAGCAGCTTGAGTAGCGGGGGGGCAGAGACCCAGTACTTC.

The sample holds a few counts of this clone. The J gene is TRBJ2-3, the V gene TRBV6-1; 9 positions match TRBD2. J was trimmed by 1 base and V by 1 base; bases with no gene match: 9. Per germline, CDR1 MNHNS and CDR2 SASEGT. There are 18 residues in the CDR3. The CDR3 loop is CASSEVQAGGLGTDTQYF. As DNA, the CDR3 is TGTGCCAGCAGTGAAGTGCAAGCGGGGGGCCTTGGCACAGATACGCAGTATTTT.

V is TRBV9 and J is TRBJ1-2, with a weak D call TRBD1 (5 bases). The CDR3 extends over 14 amino acids. From germline, CDR1 is SGDLS and CDR2 YYNGEE. V dropped 0 bases and J dropped 1 base, with 7 bases sitting between them. For the CDR3, the DNA is TGTGCCAGCAGCGTAGAGGGGAATAACTATGGCTACACCTTC. Amino acids: CASSVEGNNYGYTF.

This clone was recorded a few times. This sequence joins TRBV29-1 and TRBJ1-5; D is undetermined. Germline V gene sequence: CDR1 SQVTM, CDR2 ANQGSEA. The CDR3 runs to 13 residues. The V end was cut by 3 bases, the J end by 0 bases, with 6 bases between. This CDR3 reads CSVDEGSNQPQHF. In DNA form, the CDR3 reads TGCAGCGTTGATGAGGGTAGCAATCAGCCCCAGCATTTT.

The chain combines TRBV11-2 with TRBJ1-4, with D possibly matching TRBD1 (5 bases). CDR3 length: 15 residues. V was clipped by 0 bases and J by 4 bases, with 9 bases between them. Germline V gene data show CDR1 as SGHAT and CDR2 as FQNNGV. The CDR3 loop reads CASSLDWGVNEKLFF. The CDR3 region has the DNA TGTGCCAGCAGCTTAGATTGGGGGGTTAATGAAAAACTGTTTTTT.

This clone was seen just once. The chain employs TRBV30 and TRBJ1-1; 10 bases are a match to TRBD1. The CDR3 loop spans 14 amino acids. Trimming cost V 2 bases and J 4 bases; bases outside gene matches: 4. Germline loops: CDR1 GTSNPN, CDR2 SVGIG (reference sequence). The CDR3: CAWSSGQGGTEAFF. The CDR3 DNA sequence: TGTGCCTGGAGTTCTGGACAGGGGGGCACTGAAGCTTTCTTT.

This rearrangement joins TRBV4-1 to TRBJ2-3, with D unresolved. V lost 1 base to trimming and J lost 6 bases, with 17 bases between them. The length of the CDR3 is 16 residues. Germline V lookup: CDR1 MGHRA, CDR2 YSYEKL. The CDR3 DNA is TGCGCCAGCAGCCAAGTTCCAGGCCGAGTTTCGGATACGCAGTATTTT. This sequence encodes CASSQVPGRVSDTQYF.

V is TRBV19 and J is TRBJ2-2; 7 nucleotides align to TRBD1. Germline CDR1 reads LNHDA; CDR2 reads SQIVND (reference sequence). This CDR3 is built from 15 residues. The ends lost 8 bases at V and 6 bases at J; junction bases unmatched: 12. The CDR3 bases are TGTGCCAGTGGAAGATCGGGACAGAGGGCCGGGGAGCTGTTTTTT. Translated, it gives CASGRSGQRAGELFF. Variable domain in full (rest from reference TRBV19 and TRBJ2-2): DGGITQSPKYLFRKEGQNVTLSCEQNLNHDAMYWYRQDPGQGLRLIYYSQIVNDFQKGDIAEGYSVSREKKESFPLTVTSAQKNPTAFYLCASGRSGQRAGELFFGEGSRLTVL.